The 18 T cell receptor beta chains below were found in one sample sequenced in a study of blood T cell repertoires in COVID-19. The assay was immunoSEQ multiplex PCR, and TCRdb's table has in-frame clones only and misses some. The sample contains a few hundred thousand clones, about 79% of which appear only once. Material for sequencing was PBMCs or T cells enriched from blood (not recorded which). Receptor source: a woman aged 60-70 years who had recovered from COVID-19.

This chain connects TRBV4-2 to TRBJ2-3, with TRBD2 identical over 9 bases. The CDR3 has 17 residues. The V gene end was trimmed by 0 bases and the J gene end by 5 bases; junction bases not matched to a gene: 9. From germline, CDR1 is LGHNA and CDR2 YNFKEQ. CDR3 region: CASSQEWDSGRVDTQYF. Here the CDR3 DNA reads TGTGCCAGCAGCCAAGAGTGGGATAGCGGGAGAGTAGATACGCAGTATTTT.

This clone was detected once. The gene calls are TRBV7-8 and TRBJ1-3; no firm D call. The V and J ends lost 2 bases and 7 bases respectively, with 18 bases between them. Germline CDR1 is SGHVS and CDR2 is FQNEAQ. CDR3 length: 16 residues. The DNA for the CDR3 is TGTGCCAGCAGCTTATTGGCGGACCCCCGGGGTAACACCATATATTTT. Residues: CASSLLADPRGNTIYF.

The CDR3 protein is CASSQGHSTYEQYF. Written as DNA, the CDR3 is TGTGCCAGCAGCCAAGGGCACAGTACTTACGAGCAGTACTTC. The chain recombines TRBV4-2 with TRBJ2-7, with D unresolved. CDR1 is LGHNA and CDR2 is YNFKEQ in the germline V gene. This CDR3 has 14 amino acids. Trimming took off 1 base at V and 4 bases at J, with 11 bases between the two ends.

This clone has only a few counts. The chain couples TRBV9 to TRBJ2-7; TRBD1 matches 7 bases. This CDR3 has 15 amino acids. CDR1 SGDLS and CDR2 YYNGEE come from the germline V gene. V shed 3 bases, J shed 4 bases, and the junction held 10 bases outside the gene matches. CDR3 coding DNA: TGTGCCAGCAGCGCCTCACAGGGGTGGTCGTACGAGCAGTACTTC. It is translated as CASSASQGWSYEQYF.

This rearrangement joins TRBV3-1 (or the pseudogene TRBV3-2) to TRBJ1-2; D unresolved. CDR1 LGHDT and CDR2 YNNKEL come from the germline V gene (reference sequence). Trimming stripped 0 bases from V and 4 bases from J, with 6 bases between. This CDR3 comprises 13 residues. Here the CDR3 reads CASSQDRSYGYTF. CDR3 nucleotides: TGTGCCAGCAGCCAAGATCGTAGCTATGGCTACACCTTC.

The chain is built from TRBV7-9 and TRBJ2-7, with 12 bases that match TRBD2. Germline V gene lookup returns CDR1 SEHNR and CDR2 FQNEAQ (reference sequence). The CDR3 runs 15 residues. V shed 5 bases, J shed 9 bases, and the junction held 11 bases outside the gene matches. This CDR3 reads CASSPPGLAGGVQYF. CDR3 nucleotides: TGTGCCAGCAGCCCTCCAGGGCTAGCGGGGGGGGTGCAGTACTTC.

This clone was observed a few times. This chain joins TRBV4-1 and TRBJ1-2, with 10 nucleotides matching TRBD1. The V segment lost 6 bases and the J segment 2 bases; nucleotides outside the gene matches: 3. Germline CDR1 MGHRA, CDR2 YSYEKL. The CDR3 runs 14 residues. CDR3 coding DNA: TGCGCCAGCAGTCGGGACAGGGGAAACTATGGCTACACCTTC. Translated, it gives CASSRDRGNYGYTF.

The chain has TRBV6-5 and TRBJ2-7; 8 bases line up with TRBD1. Trimming removed 6 bases from V and 3 bases from J; junction bases left unmatched: 1. Germline CDR1 is MNHEY and CDR2 is SVGAGI. The CDR3 loop spans 12 amino acids. CDR3 sequence (DNA): TGTGCCAGCAGCACAGGGGGCTACGAGCAGTACTTC. Translation: CASSTGGYEQYF.

This chain uses TRBV5-8 with TRBJ2-2; TRBD1 agrees at 8 bases. CDR1 and CDR2 (germline): SGHTS, YDEGEE. The CDR3 has 17 amino acids. Trimming cost V 0 bases and J 3 bases; bases outside gene matches: 7. The CDR3 coding sequence is TGTGCCAGCAGCTTGGTGGTGACAGGGGTCGACACCGGGGAGCTGTTTTTT. Residues: CASSLVVTGVDTGELFF. The complete variable domain, with remaining parts taken from reference TRBV5-8 and TRBJ2-2, reads EAGVTQSPTHLIKTRGQQATLRCSPISGHTSVYWYQQALGLGLQFLLWYDEGEERNRGNFPPRFSGRQFPNYSSELNVNALELEDSALYLCASSLVVTGVDTGELFFGEGSRLTVL.

V usage is TRBV7-9 and J usage is TRBJ1-2; TRBD1 matches at 9 bases. Germline CDR1 and CDR2: SEHNR and FQNEAQ (reference sequence). The CDR3 sequence is 15 residues long. V shed 3 bases, J shed 1 base, and the junction held 3 bases outside the gene matches. CDR3 region: CASSFGTGFNYGYTF. The CDR3 DNA sequence: TGTGCCAGCAGCTTCGGGACAGGGTTTAACTATGGCTACACCTTC.

The chain joins TRBV2 to TRBJ1-6; D unresolved. V lost 4 bases, J lost 7 bases, and 5 bases lay in between. This CDR3 is 12 amino acids long. Germline CDR1 SNHLY, CDR2 FYNNEI. CDR3 region: CASSVQNSPLHF. The CDR3 nucleotides are TGTGCCAGCAGTGTACAGAATTCACCCCTCCACTTT.

V is TRBV27 and J is TRBJ2-5; perhaps TRBD1 as D (6 bases). The V end was cut by 6 bases, the J end by 0 bases, with 11 bases between. The germline V gene has CDR1 MNHEY and CDR2 SMNVEV (reference sequence). The CDR3 loop spans 14 amino acids. As DNA, the CDR3 is TGTGCCAGCAGACTCCAGGGGCACCAAGAGACCCAGTACTTC. Translated: CASRLQGHQETQYF.

The chain couples TRBV4-2 to TRBJ2-1; 9 bases fit TRBD1. This CDR3 comprises 17 residues. CDR1 and CDR2 from the germline V gene are LGHNA and YNFKEQ. The junction had 7 bases not matched to a gene; V was cut back by 1 base and J by 3 bases. The CDR3 loop is CASSQASGTGNYNEQFF. CDR3 nucleotide sequence: TGTGCCAGCAGCCAAGCCTCCGGGACAGGGAACTACAATGAGCAGTTCTTC.

The genes are TRBV9 and TRBJ2-1; D unresolved. CDR3 size: 15 residues. Trimming removed 0 bases from V and 0 bases from J, with 7 bases in between. Germline CDR1 is SGDLS and CDR2 is YYNGEE. The CDR3: CASSVGTGSYNEQFF. The CDR3 DNA sequence: TGTGCCAGCAGCGTAGGTACGGGCTCCTACAATGAGCAGTTCTTC.

The sample holds a few counts of this clone. This chain joins TRBV29-1 and TRBJ1-2, with D possibly matching TRBD1 (6 bases). Germline assignment: CDR1 SQVTM and CDR2 ANQGSEA. CDR3 length: 17 amino acids. V lost 4 bases and J lost 0, with 21 bases in between. CDR3 DNA: TGCAGCGTTGTAAATCCAAGGGGGTTAACCTCTAACTATGGCTACACCTTC. It translates to CSVVNPRGLTSNYGYTF.

This sequence joins TRBV12-3 or TRBV12-4 and TRBJ2-7, with D maybe TRBD2 (6 bases). Trimming pared 3 bases from V and 3 bases from J, leaving 9 bases between. The CDR3 is made up of 13 amino acids. CDR3 region: CASSLRENYEQYF. The CDR3 nucleotides read TGTGCCAGCAGTTTGCGGGAAAACTACGAGCAGTACTTC.

Concerning this clone: This sample also contains other DNA sequences that code for the same CDR3. The rearrangement uses TRBV7-3 and TRBJ1-1; D possibly corresponds to TRBD1 (5 bases). The V end lost 2 bases, the J end lost 1 base, and 5 bases lay between the germline ends. Germline CDR1 is SGHTA and CDR2 is FQGTGA. The CDR3 is 13 residues long. CDR3 amino acids: CASSLDRNTEAFF. CDR3 DNA: TGTGCCAGCAGCTTAGACAGGAACACTGAAGCTTTCTTT.

The genes are TRBV12-3 or TRBV12-4 and TRBJ1-5, with D hard to call. This CDR3 has 12 residues. The V and J ends lost 4 bases and 4 bases respectively, with 5 bases between them. The CDR3 region is CASSSQNQPQHF. DNA of the CDR3: TGTGCCAGCAGTTCGCAGAATCAGCCCCAGCATTTT.